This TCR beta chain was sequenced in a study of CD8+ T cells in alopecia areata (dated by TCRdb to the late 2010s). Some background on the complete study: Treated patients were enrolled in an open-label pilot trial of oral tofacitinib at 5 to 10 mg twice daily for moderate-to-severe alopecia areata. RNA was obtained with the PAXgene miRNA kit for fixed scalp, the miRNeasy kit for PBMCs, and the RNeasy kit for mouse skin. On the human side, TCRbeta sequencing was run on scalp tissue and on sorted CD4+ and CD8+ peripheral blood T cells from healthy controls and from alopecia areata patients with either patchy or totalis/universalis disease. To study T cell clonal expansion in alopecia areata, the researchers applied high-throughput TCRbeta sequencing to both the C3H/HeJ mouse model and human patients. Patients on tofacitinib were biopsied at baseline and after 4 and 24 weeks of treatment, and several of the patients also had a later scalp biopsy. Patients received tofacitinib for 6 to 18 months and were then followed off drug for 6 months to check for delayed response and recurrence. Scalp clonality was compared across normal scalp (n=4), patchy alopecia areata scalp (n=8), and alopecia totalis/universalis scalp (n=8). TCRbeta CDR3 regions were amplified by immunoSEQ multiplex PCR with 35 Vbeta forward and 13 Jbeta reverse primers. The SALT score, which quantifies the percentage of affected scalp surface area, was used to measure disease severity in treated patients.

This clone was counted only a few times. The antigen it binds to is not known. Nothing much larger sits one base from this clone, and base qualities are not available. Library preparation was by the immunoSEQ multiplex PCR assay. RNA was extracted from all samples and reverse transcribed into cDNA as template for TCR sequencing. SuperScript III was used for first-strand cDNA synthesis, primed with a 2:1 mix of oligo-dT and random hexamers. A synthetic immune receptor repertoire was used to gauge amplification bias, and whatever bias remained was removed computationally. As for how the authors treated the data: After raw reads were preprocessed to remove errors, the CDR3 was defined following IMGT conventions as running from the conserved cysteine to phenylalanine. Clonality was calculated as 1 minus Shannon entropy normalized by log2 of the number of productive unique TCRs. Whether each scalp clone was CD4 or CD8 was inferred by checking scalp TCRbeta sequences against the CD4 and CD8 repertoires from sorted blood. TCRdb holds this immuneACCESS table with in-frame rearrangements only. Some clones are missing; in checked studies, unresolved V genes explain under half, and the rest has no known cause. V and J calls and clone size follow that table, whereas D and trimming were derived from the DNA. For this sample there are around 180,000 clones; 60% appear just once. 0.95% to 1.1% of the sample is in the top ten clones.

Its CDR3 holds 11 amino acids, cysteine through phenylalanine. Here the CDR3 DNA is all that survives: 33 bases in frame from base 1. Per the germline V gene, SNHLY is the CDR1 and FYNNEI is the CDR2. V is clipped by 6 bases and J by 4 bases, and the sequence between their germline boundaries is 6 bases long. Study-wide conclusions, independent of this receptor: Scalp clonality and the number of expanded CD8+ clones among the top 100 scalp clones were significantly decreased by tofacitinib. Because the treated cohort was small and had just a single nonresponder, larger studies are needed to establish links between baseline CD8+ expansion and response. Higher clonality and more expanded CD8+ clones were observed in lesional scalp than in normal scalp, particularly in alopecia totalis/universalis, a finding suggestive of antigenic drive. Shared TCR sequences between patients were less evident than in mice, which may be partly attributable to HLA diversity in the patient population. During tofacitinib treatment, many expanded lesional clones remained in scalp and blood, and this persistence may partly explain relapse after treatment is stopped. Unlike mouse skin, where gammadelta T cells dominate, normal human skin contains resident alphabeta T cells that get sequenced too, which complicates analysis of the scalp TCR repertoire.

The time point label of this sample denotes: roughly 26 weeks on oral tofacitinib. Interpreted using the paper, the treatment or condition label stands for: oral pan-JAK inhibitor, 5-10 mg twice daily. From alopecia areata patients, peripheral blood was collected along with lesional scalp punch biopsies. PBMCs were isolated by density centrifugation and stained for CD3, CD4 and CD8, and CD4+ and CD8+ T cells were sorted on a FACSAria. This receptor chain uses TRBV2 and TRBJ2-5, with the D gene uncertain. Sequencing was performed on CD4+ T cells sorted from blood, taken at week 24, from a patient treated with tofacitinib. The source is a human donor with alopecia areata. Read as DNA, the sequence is TGTGCCAGCAGGAGTCTAGAGACCCAGTACTTC. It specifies CASRSLETQYF.